Each of the 4 T cell receptor beta chains below was sequenced from the same sample in a study of T cell responses to AZD1222 COVID-19 vaccine. TCRdb's copy holds only in-frame clones and misses some; the assay was immunoSEQ multiplex PCR. The repertoire has about 140,000 clones, roughly nine tenths of them found once; the top ten carry about 3.7%. Material: peripheral blood, obtained on day 0 of AZD1222 vaccination. The receptors stem from an adult in good health.

CDR3 in amino acids: CASSAAVGSYNEQFF. In DNA, the CDR3 is TGTGCCAGCAGCGCGGCGGTGGGATCCTACAATGAGCAGTTCTTC. This chain links TRBV11-1 with TRBJ2-1; D unresolved. Trimming took 5 bases from V and 1 from J, leaving 12 bases between them. The CDR3 length is 15 residues. Germline V lookup: CDR1 SGHAT, CDR2 FQDESV (reference sequence).

The chain couples TRBV9 to TRBJ2-1; 8 bases align to TRBD2. V lost 4 bases, J lost 7 bases, and 10 bases stayed unmatched. CDR3 length equals 15 residues. Germline CDR1 and CDR2: SGDLS and YYNGEE. Written as DNA, the CDR3 is TGTGCCAGCAGCCCTCGGGAGGGCCAAGGGAATGAGCAGTTCTTC. This gives the protein CASSPREGQGNEQFF.

The V gene is TRBV12-3 or TRBV12-4, the J gene TRBJ1-3; D unclear. CDR3 length: 13 residues. V gave up 8 bases and J gave up 0 bases, with 8 bases separating them. The CDR3 nucleotides are TGTGCCAGCTTGACAAGCTCTGGAAACACCATATATTTT. It specifies CASLTSSGNTIYF.

The chain links TRBV5-1 to TRBJ2-1, with 9 bases matching TRBD2. Trimming cost V 0 bases and J 5 bases; bases outside gene matches: 6. The CDR3 has 16 residues. CDR1 is SGHRS and CDR2 is YFSETQ in the germline V gene. The CDR3 loop is CASSLALAGDNNEQFF. CDR3 in DNA: TGCGCCAGCAGCTTGGCCTTAGCGGGAGATAACAATGAGCAGTTCTTC.